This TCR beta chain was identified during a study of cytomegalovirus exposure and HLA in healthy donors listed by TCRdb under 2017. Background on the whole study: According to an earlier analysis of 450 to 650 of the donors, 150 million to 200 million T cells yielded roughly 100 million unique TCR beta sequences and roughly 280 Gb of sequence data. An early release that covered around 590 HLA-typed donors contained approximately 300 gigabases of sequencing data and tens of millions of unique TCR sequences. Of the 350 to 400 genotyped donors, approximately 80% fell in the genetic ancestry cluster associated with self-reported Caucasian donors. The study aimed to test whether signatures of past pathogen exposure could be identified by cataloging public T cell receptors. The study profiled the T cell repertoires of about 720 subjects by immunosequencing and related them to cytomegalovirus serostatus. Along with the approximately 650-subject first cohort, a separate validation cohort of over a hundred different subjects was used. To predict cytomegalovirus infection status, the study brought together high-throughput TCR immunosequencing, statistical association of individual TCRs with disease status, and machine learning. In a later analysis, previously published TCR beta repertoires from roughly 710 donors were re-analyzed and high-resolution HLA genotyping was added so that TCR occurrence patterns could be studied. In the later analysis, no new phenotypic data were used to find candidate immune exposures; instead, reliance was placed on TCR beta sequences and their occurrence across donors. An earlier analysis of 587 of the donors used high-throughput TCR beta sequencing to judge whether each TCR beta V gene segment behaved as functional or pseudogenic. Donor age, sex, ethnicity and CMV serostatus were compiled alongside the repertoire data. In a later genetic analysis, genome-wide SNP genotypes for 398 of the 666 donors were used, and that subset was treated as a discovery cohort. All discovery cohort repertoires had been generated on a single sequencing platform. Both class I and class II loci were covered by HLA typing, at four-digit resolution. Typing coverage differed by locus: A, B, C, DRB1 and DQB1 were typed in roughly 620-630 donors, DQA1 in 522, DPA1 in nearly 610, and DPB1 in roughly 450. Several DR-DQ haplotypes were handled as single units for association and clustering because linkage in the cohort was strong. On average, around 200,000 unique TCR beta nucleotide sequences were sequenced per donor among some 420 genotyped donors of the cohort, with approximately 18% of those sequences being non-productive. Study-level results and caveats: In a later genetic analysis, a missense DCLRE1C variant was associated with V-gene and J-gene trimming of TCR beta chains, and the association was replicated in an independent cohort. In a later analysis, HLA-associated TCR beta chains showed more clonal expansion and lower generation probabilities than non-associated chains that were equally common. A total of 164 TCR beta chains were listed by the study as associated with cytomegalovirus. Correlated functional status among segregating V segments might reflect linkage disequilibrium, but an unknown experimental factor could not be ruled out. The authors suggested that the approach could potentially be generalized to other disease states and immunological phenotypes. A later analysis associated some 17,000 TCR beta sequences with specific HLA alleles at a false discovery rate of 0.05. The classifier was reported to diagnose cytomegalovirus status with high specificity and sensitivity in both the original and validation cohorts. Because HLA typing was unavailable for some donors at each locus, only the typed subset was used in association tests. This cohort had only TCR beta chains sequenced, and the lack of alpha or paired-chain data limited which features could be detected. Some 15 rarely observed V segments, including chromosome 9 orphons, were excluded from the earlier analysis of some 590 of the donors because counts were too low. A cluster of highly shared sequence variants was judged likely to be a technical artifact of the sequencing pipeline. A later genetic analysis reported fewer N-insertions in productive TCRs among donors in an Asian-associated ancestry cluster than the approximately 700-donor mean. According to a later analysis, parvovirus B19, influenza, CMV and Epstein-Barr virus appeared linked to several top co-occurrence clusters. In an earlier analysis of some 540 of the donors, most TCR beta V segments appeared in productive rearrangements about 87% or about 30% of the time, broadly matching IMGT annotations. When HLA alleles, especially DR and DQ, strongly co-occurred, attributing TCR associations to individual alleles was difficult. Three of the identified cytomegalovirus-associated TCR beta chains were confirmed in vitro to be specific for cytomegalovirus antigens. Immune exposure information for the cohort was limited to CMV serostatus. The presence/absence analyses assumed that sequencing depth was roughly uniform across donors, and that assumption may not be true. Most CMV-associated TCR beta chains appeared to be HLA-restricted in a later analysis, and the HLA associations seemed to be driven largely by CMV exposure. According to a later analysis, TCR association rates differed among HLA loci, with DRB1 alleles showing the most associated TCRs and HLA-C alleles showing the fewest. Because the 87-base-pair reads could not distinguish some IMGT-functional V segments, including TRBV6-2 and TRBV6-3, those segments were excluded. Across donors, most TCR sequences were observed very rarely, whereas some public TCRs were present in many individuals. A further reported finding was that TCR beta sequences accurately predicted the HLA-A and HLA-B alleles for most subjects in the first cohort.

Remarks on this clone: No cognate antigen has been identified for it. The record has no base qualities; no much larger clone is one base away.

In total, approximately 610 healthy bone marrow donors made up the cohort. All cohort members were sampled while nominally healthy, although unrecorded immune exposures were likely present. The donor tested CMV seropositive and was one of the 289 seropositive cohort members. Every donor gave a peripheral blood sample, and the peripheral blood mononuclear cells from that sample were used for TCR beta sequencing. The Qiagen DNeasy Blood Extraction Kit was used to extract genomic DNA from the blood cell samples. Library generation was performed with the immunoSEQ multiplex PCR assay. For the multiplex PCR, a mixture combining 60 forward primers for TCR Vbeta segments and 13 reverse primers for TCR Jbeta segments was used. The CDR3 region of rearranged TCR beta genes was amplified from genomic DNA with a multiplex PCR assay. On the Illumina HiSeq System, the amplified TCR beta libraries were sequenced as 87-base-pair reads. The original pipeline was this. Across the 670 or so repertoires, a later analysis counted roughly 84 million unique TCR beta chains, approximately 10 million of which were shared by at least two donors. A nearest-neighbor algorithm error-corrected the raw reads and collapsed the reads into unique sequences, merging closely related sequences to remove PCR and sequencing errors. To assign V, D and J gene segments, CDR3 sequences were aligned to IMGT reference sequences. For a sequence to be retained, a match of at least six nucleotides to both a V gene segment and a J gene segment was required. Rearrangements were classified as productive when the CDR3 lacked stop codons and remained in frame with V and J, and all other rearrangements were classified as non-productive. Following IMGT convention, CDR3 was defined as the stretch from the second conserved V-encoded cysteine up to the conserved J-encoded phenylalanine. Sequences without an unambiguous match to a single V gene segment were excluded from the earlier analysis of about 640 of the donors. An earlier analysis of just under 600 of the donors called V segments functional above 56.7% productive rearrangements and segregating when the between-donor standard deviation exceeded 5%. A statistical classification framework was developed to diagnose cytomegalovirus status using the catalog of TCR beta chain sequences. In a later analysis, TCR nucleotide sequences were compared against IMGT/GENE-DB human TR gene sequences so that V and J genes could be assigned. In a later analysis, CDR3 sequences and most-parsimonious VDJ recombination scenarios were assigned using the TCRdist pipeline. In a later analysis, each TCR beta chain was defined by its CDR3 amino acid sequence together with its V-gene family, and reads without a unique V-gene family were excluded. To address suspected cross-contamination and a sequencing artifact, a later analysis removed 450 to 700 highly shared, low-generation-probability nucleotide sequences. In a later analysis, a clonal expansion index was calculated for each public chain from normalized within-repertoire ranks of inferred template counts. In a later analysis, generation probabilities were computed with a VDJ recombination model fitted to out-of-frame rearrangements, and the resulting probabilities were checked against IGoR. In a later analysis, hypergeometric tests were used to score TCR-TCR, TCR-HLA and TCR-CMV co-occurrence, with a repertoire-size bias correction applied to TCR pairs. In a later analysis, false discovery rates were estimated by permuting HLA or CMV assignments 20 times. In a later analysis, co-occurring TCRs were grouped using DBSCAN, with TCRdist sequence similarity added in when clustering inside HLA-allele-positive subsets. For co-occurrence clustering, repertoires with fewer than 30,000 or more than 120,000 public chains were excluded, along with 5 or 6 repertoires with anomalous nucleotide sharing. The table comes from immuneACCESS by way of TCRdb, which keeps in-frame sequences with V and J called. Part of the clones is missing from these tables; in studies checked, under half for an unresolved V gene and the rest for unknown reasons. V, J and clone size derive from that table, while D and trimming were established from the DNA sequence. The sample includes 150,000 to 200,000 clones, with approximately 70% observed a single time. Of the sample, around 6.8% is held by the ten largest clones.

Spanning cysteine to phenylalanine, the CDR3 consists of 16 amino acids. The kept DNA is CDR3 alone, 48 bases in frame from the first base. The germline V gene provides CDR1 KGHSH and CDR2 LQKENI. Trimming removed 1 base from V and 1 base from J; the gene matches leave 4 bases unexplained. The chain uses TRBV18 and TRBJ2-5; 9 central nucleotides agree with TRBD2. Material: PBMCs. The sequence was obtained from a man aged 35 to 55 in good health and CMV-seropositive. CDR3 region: CASSPLAGALQETQYF. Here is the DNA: TGTGCCAGCTCACCACTAGCGGGGGCTCTCCAAGAGACCCAGTACTTC.